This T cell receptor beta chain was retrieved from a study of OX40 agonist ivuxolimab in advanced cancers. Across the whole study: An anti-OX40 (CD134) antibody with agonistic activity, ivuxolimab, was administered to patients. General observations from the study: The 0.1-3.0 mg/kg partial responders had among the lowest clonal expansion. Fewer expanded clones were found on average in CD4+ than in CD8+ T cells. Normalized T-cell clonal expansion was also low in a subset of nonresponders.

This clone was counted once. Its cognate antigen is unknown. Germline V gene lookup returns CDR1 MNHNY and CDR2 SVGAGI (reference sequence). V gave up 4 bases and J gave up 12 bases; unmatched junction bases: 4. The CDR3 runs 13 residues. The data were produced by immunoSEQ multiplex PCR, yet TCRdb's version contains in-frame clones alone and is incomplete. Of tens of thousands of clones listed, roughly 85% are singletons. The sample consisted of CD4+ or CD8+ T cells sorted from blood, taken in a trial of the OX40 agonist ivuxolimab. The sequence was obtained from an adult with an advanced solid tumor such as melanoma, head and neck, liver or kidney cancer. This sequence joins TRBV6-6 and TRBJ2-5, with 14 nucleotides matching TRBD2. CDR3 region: CASSLGTSGREYF. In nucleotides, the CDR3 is TGTGCCAGCAGTTTAGGGACTAGCGGGAGAGAGTACTTC.